The 5 T cell receptor beta chains reported below all come from one sample, sequenced in a study of response to subunit inactivated influenza vaccine. TCRdb reanalysed the RT-PCR reads using MiXCR and keeps one entry per CDR3 protein. The sample lists about 570,000 distinct CDR3 sequences, around 11% occurring once. The same sample was also studied in work on T cells expressing NK-cell markers. This second study says: A 5'RACE template switching approach incorporating UMIs was used to make TCR beta cDNA.

Sequenced material: PBMCs from blood, taken on the day of vaccination. Receptors were obtained from a man aged 45 to 65 who received an inactivated influenza vaccine.

This clonotype came up many times. The genes are TRBV24-1 and TRBJ2-5; D is uncertain. The germline V gene has CDR1 KGHDR and CDR2 SFDVKD. The V end lost 2 bases, the J end lost 9 bases, and 15 bases lay between the germline ends. The CDR3 sequence is 14 residues long. The CDR3 DNA is TGTGCCACCAGTGATTCGCTACAGACGGTGGCCCAGTACTTC. Translated: CATSDSLQTVAQYF.

In its sample, this clonotype was seen a few times. The V gene is TRBV3-1, the J gene TRBJ1-3, with D unclear. The V end lost 0 bases, the J end lost 8 bases, and 5 bases lay between the germline ends. Per the germline V gene, CDR1 is LGHDT and CDR2 is YNNKEL (reference sequence). CDR3 length: 12 amino acids. CDR3 DNA: TGTGCCAGCAGCCAAGATCATGACACCATATATTTT. It specifies CASSQDHDTIYF.

This clonotype was observed a few times. The junction departs from germline at one end; a sequencing error may be responsible. V gene TRBV6-5 combines with J gene TRBJ2-2; TRBD1 agrees at 7 bases. The germline CDR1 and CDR2 sequences are MNHEY and SVGAGI. CDR3 length: 17 amino acids. CDR3 nucleotides: TGTGCCAGCAGATACTACCCAGGGGGACAGACCACCGGGGAGCTGTTTTTT. This sequence encodes CASRYYPGGQTTGELFF.

The V and J genes are TRBV5-6 and TRBJ2-3; 7 nucleotides agree with TRBD1. The CDR3 totals 15 residues. The V gene end was trimmed by 6 bases and the J gene end by 3 bases; junction bases not matched to a gene: 10. Germline CDR1 is SGHDT and CDR2 is YYEEEE. The CDR3 nucleotides are TGTGCCAGCATTCCTCCGGGACAGCCAACAGATACGCAGTATTTT. Its translation: CASIPPGQPTDTQYF.

The chain links TRBV7-2 to TRBJ1-5, with D unclear. The germline V and J ends were trimmed by 3 bases and 5 bases, with 11 bases remaining between them. CDR3 length: 14 amino acids. Germline V CDR1 and CDR2: SGHTA, FQGNSA. DNA of the CDR3: TGTGCCAGCAGCTTCCAAAACAGAGATCAGCCCCAGCATTTT. The encoded protein is CASSFQNRDQPQHF.